The clone carrying this TCR beta chain was recorded a few times. Antigen: not known. The single heparinised draw taken from each donor contained roughly 110 mL of blood on average. Sorted populations were all over 95% pure. This entry comes from a study of beta chain features in type 1 diabetes. Study results and caveats: Sampled from patients, naive, central memory and Treg TCRB repertoires appeared more similar than those sampled from healthy donors.

As every portion of the isolated RNA was reverse transcribed, the sequencing read expressed TCRB transcripts. Profiling relied on immunoSEQ multiplex PCR, and the TCRdb table lists in-frame clones only, not all of them. This table has about 410,000 clones, 14% appearing once. Material for sequencing was naive CD4+ T cells from blood. This clonotype was obtained from a man between 25 and 39 years old in good health.

The CDR3 here is CASEREPSYNEQFF. The DNA of the CDR3 is TGCGCCAGTGAGCGGGAGCCGAGCTACAATGAGCAGTTCTTC. The chain couples TRBV5-1 to TRBJ2-1; 8 bases are shared with TRBD2. CDR3 size: 14 residues. J was trimmed by 3 bases and V by 8 bases; bases with no gene match: 7. In germline, CDR1 is SGHRS, CDR2 YFSETQ.